The entry below describes one TCR beta chain. These data belong to a study of blood T cell repertoires in COVID-19. Sequencing used immunoSEQ multiplex PCR; TCRdb keeps in-frame clones, though not all of them. The sample holds about 140,000 clones; about 80% are singletons and the top ten take 8.8%. The CDR3 is made up of 13 amino acids. The V and J ends lost 1 base and 3 bases respectively, with 6 bases between them. The germline V gene encodes CDR1 SGHNT and CDR2 YYREEE (reference sequence). This chain uses TRBV5-4 with TRBJ2-3, with a weak D call TRBD2 (5 bases). The origin of this receptor is a woman of 80 years or more in a cohort sampled during active or convalescent COVID-19. The sequenced sample was peripheral blood. The CDR3 region is CASSLRGTDTQYF. CDR3 DNA: TGTGCCAGCAGCTTGCGCGGGACAGATACGCAGTATTTT.